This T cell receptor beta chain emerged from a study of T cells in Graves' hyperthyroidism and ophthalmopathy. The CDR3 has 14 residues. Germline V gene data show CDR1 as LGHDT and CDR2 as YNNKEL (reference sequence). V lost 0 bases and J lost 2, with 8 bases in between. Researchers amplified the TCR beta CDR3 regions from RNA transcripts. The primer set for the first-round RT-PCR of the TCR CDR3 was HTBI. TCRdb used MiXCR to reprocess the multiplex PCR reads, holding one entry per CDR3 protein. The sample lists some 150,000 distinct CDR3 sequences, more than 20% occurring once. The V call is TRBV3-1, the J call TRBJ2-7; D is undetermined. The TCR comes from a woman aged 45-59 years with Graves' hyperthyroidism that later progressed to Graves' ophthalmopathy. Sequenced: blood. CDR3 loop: CASSQDLGAYEQYV. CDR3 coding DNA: TGTGCCAGCAGCCAAGATTTAGGTGCCTACGAGCAGTACGTC.